This is a list of T cell receptor beta chains from one sample in a study of identical twins. MiXCR was run by TCRdb on the 5' RACE reads, yielding one entry per CDR3 protein. The data contain around 490,000 distinct CDR3 sequences, 13% to 15% of them singletons. These data also formed part of another study, on yellow fever vaccine responses in identical twins.

Sequenced: CD4+ T cells sorted from blood. These TCRs come from a woman aged 18-29 years in good health. CDR3s include the opening cysteine and the closing phenylalanine or tryptophan. D genes are given only for firm matches. Not every row has a clone size; where given, it reads once, few, many or a size class.

TRBV4-2,NA,TRBJ2-1,NA,CASSGASYNEQFF,TGTGCCAGCAGCGGGGCCTCCTACAATGAGCAGTTCTTC
TRBV2,NA,TRBJ2-5,NA,CASRGQIQETQYF,TGTGCCAGCAGAGGACAAATCCAAGAGACCCAGTACTTC
TRBV5-1,NA,TRBJ2-1,few,CASSLQEWYNEQFF,TGCGCCAGCAGCCTACAGGAGTGGTACAATGAGCAGTTCTTC
TRBV20-1,NA,TRBJ2-3,few,CSASWGDTQYF,TGCAGTGCCTCATGGGGAGATACGCAGTATTTT
TRBV20-1,NA,TRBJ2-1,NA,CSARPGMSVQFF,TGCAGTGCTAGGCCCGGAATGAGTGTGCAGTTCTTC
TRBV15,TRBD2,TRBJ2-2,many,CATSPTLAGGFGELFF,TGTGCCACCAGCCCTACTCTAGCGGGAGGTTTCGGGGAGCTGTTTTTT
TRBV12-3/TRBV12-4,TRBD1,TRBJ1-1,many,CASSSGQGMNTEAFF,TGTGCCAGCAGTTCGGGACAGGGTATGAACACTGAAGCTTTCTTT
TRBV2,TRBD1,TRBJ2-1,NA,CASSIQTGTHNEQFF,TGTGCCAGCAGCATACAGACAGGGACCCACAATGAGCAGTTCTTC
TRBV7-9,TRBD1,TRBJ2-2,few,CASSLAGQGPTGELFF,TGTGCCAGCAGCTTAGCGGGACAGGGGCCCACCGGGGAGCTGTTTTTT
TRBV24-1,TRBD1,TRBJ2-7,NA,CATSDSAGTGNSYEQYF,TGTGCCACCAGTGATTCGGCCGGGACAGGGAATTCCTACGAGCAGTACTTC
TRBV4-1,TRBD1,TRBJ2-5,NA,CASSQRRTGQETQYF,TGCGCCAGCAGCCAACGACGGACAGGGCAAGAGACCCAGTACTTC
TRBV5-1,NA,TRBJ2-1,few,CASSGSRGDYNEQFF,TGCGCCAGCAGCGGCTCTCGCGGGGACTACAATGAGCAGTTCTTC
TRBV3-1,TRBD1,TRBJ1-2,NA,CASTRTGEFYGYTF,TGTGCCAGCACAAGGACAGGGGAATTCTATGGCTACACCTTC
TRBV12-3/TRBV12-4,NA,TRBJ1-1,many,CASRKGGLGTAFF,TGTGCCAGCAGGAAAGGGGGTTTAGGAACGGCTTTCTTT
TRBV7-2,NA,TRBJ1-1,many,CASSAMGLWNTEAFF,TGTGCCAGCAGCGCCATGGGTCTCTGGAACACTGAAGCTTTCTTT
TRBV7-2,NA,TRBJ2-1,many,CASSSRTTSYNEQFF,TGTGCCAGCAGCTCGCGGACTACCTCCTACAATGAGCAGTTCTTC
TRBV27,NA,TRBJ1-2,few,CASSLGVGRSGYTF,TGTGCCAGCAGTTTAGGAGTCGGACGGTCAGGCTACACCTTC
TRBV20-1,TRBD2,TRBJ2-2,NA,CSASSGGGRTGELFF,TGCAGTGCTAGCTCTGGGGGGGGGAGGACCGGGGAGCTGTTTTTT
TRBV7-9,NA,TRBJ1-3,NA,CASSLGTTSGNTIYF,TGTGCCAGCAGCTTAGGGACAACCTCTGGAAACACCATATATTTT
TRBV27,NA,TRBJ2-1,few,CASSLRLTSSYNEQFF,TGTGCCAGCAGTTTAAGACTAACTAGCTCCTACAATGAGCAGTTCTTC
TRBV7-2,NA,TRBJ2-1,few,CASSFNSVGTSTNEQFF,TGTGCCAGCAGCTTTAATTCAGTCGGGACTTCCACAAATGAGCAGTTCTTC
TRBV20-1,NA,TRBJ2-2,few,CSARDGRRTGELFF,TGCAGTGCTAGAGATGGGCGGCGGACCGGGGAGCTGTTTTTT